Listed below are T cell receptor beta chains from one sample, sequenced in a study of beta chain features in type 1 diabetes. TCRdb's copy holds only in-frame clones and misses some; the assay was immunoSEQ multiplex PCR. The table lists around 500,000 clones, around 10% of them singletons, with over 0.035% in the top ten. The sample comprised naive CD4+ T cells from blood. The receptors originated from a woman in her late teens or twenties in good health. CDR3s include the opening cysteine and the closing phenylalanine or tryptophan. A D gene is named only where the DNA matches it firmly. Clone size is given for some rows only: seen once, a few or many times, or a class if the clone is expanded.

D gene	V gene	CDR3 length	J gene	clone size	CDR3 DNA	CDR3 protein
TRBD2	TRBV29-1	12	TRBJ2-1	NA	TGCAGCGTTGATGGACTAGTCGATGAGCAGTTCTTC	CSVDGLVDEQFF
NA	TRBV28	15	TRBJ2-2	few	TGTGCCAGCAGTTTCAGGGGTGCGAACACCGGGGAGCTGTTTTTT	CASSFRGANTGELFF
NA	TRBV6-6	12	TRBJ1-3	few	TGTGCCAGCAGTTCAGCTAGAAACACCATATATTTT	CASSSARNTIYF
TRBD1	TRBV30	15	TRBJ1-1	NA	TGTGCCTGGAGTGGCAACAGGGGGCTGAACACTGAAGCTTTCTTT	CAWSGNRGLNTEAFF
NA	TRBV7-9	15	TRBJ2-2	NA	TGTGCCAGCAGCTTAGGAAAGGCATACACCGGGGAGCTGTTTTTT	CASSLGKAYTGELFF
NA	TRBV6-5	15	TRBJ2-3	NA	TGTGCCAGCAGTTACGAGTGGCGGGTGGGTGATACGCAGTATTTT	CASSYEWRVGDTQYF
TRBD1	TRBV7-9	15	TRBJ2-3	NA	TGTGCCAGCAGCTTTGGGAACCAGGGGGCAGATACGCAGTATTTT	CASSFGNQGADTQYF
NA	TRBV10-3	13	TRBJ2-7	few	TGTGCCACCGGAACCTCTGGAGCCTACGAGCAGTACTTC	CATGTSGAYEQYF
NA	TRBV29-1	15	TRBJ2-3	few	TGCAGCGTTGTTTCGAGGGGCCGTGGCACAGATACGCAGTATTTT	CSVVSRGRGTDTQYF
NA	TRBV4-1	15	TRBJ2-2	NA	TGCGCCAGCAGCCAATCGGGTATAGACACCGGGGAGCTGTTTTTT	CASSQSGIDTGELFF
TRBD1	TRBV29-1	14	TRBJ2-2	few	TGCAGCACTGCCGGGACAGCTAACACCGGGGAGCTGTTTTTT	CSTAGTANTGELFF
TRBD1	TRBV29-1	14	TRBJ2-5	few	TGCAGCGTCAAGCTCGGACAGGGCGTCGAGACCCAGTACTTC	CSVKLGQGVETQYF
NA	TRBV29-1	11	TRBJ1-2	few	TGCAGCGTTGCCGGGGAGTGGGGCTACACCTTC	CSVAGEWGYTF
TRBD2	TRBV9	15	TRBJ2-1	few	TGTGCCAGCGCGCAGGGACTAGCGGGGGACAATGAGCAGTTCTTC	CASAQGLAGDNEQFF
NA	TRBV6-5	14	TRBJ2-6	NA	TGTGCCAGCAGTTCCCAGGTTGGGGCCAACGTCCTGACTTTC	CASSSQVGANVLTF
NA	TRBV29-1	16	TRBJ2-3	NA	TGCAGCGTTGAAGATGCGGGGGCAGTCGAAAGAGATACGCAGTATTTT	CSVEDAGAVERDTQYF
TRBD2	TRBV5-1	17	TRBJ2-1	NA	TGCGCCAGCAGCTTAGATCTGACTAGCAGGGCACGGAATGAGCAGTTCTTC	CASSLDLTSRARNEQFF
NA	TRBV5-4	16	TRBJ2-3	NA	TGTGCCAGCAGCTTGGGTGCAGGGGACCTAAGGGATACGCAGTATTTT	CASSLGAGDLRDTQYF